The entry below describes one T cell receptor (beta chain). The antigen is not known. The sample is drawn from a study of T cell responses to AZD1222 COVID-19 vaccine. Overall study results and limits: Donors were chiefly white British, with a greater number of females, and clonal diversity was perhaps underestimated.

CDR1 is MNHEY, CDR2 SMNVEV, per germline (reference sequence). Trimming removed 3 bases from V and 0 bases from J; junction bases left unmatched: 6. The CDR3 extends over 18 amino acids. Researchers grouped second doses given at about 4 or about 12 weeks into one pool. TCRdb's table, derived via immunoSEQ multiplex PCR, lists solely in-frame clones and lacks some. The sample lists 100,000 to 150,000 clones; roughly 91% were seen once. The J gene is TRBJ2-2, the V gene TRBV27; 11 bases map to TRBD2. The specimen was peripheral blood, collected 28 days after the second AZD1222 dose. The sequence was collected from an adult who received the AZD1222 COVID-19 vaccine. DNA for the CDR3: TGTGCCAGCAGTTTCCGACTAGCGGGGTACTCGAACACCGGGGAGCTGTTTTTT. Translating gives CASSFRLAGYSNTGELFF.